This T cell receptor beta chain stems from a study of T cells in Graves' hyperthyroidism and ophthalmopathy. The CDR3 extends over 14 amino acids. Trimming stripped 1 base from V and 5 bases from J, with 13 bases between. From germline, CDR1 is DFQATT and CDR2 SNEGSKA (reference sequence). Amplification of TCR beta CDR3 regions was performed using RNA transcripts as template. The HTBI primer set served for first-round RT-PCR of the TCR CDR3. Each CDR3 protein gets one entry after TCRdb re-called the multiplex PCR reads with MiXCR. This sample yields fewer than 450,000 distinct CDR3 sequences, of which roughly 15% are seen a single time; roughly a fifth belongs to the top ten. This clonotype was seen ten or more times. In making diagnoses, clinical symptoms, serum thyroxine and TRAb, thyroid ultrasound and orbital computed tomography were all used.

This sequence was found in a woman aged 55-70 years with Graves' ophthalmopathy. This rearrangement joins TRBV20-1 to TRBJ2-3; the D gene is possibly TRBD1 (6 bases). The sample consisted of blood. The CDR3 DNA reads TGCAGTGCTAGAGGGCAGGGGCAGGGAGATACGCAGTATTTT. Its translation: CSARGQGQGDTQYF.